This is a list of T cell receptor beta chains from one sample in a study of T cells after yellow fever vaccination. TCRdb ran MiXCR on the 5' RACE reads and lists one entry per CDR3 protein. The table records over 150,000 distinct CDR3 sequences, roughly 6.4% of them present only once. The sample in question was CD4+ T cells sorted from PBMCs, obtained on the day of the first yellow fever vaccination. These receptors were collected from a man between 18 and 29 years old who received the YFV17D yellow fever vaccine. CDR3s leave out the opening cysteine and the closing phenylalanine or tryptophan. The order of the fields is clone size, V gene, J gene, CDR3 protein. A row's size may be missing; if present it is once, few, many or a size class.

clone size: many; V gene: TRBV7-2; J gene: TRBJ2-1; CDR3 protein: ASSLGLGVSSYNEQF
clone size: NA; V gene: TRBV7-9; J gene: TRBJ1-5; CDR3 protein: ASSTSGTRTNQPQH
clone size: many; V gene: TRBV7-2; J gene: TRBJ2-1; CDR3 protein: ASSFSPRGHEQF
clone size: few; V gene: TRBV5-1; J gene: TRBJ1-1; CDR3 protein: ASSPRTGLNTEAF
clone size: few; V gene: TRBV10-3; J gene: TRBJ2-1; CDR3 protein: GVAGGDNEQF
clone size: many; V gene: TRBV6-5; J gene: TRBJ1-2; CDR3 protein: ASSDWGNYGYT
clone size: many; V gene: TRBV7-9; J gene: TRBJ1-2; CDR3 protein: ASSPRQGLANYGYT
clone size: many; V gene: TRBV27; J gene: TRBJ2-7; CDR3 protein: ASSAWGDSYEQY
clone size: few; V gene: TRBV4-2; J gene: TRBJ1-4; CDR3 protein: ASSPTGRPKATNEKLF
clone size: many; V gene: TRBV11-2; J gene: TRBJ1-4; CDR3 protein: ASSVGLAGKLF
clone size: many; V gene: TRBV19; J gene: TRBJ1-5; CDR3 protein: ASTQGWRQPQH
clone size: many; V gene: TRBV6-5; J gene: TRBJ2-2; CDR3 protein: ASRNPGALRELF
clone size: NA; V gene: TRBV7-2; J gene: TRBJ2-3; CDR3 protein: ASSFRVGPDTQY
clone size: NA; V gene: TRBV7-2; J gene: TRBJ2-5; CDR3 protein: ASRTGQETQY
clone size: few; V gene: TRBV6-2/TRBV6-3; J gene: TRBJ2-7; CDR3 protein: ASRPMGTSSYEQY
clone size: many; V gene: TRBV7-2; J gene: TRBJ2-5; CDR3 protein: ASRLPGETQY
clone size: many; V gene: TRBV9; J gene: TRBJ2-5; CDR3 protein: ASSVTGTSEETQY
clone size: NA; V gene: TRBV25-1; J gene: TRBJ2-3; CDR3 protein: ASSKRGGPDTQY
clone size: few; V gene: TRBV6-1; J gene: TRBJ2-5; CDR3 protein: ASRRGTAGEETQY
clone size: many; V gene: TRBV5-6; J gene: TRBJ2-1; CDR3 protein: ASSLTGISSYNEQF
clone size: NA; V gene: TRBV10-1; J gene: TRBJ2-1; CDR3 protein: ASSDYGIGGNEQF
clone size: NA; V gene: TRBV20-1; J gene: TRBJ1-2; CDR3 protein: SARADRGLYGYT
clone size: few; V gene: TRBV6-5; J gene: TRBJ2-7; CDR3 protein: ASSYRLSYEQY
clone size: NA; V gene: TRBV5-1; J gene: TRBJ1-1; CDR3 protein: ASSGLGTENTEAF
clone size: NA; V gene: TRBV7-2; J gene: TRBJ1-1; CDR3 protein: ARPRGEAF
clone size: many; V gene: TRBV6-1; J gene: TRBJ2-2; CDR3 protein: ASSEFGTANTGELF
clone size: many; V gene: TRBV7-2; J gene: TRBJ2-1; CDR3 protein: ASSLTGRNEQF
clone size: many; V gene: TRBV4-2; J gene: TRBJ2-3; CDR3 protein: ASSQGWVTDTQY
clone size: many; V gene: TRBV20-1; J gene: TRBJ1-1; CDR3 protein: SASAGGPNTEAF
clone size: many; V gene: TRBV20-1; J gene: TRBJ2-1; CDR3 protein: SARDPNEQF
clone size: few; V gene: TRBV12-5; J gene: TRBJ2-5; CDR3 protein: ASGLVQETQY
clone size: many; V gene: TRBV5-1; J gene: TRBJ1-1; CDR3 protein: ASSLAAAIGTEAF
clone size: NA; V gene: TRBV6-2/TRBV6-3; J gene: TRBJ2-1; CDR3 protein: ASSRGAYNEQF
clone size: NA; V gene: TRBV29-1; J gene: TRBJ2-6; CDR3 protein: SGVTDNDRGANVLT
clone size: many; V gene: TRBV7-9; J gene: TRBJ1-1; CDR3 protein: ASSVGTDFLYTEAF
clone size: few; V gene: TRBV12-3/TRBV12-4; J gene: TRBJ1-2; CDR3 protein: ASRPQGVYGYT
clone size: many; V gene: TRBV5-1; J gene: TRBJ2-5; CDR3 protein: ASSVGLAGGSKTQY
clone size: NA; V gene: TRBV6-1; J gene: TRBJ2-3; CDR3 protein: AISWGESTDTQY
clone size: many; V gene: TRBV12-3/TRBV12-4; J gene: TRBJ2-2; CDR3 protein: ASSLRFTGELF
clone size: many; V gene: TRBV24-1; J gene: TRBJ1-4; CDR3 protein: ATPFNEKLF
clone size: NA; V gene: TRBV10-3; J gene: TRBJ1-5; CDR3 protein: AIARDRGGEPQH
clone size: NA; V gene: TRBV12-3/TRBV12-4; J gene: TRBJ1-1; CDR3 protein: ASSFFALNTEAF
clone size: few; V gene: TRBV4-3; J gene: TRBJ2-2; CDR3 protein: ASSRRGGGATGELF
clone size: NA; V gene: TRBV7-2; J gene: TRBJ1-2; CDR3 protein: ASSFIGGSGYT
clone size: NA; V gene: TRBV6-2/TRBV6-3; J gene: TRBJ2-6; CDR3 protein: ASSTYGQGSSGANVLT
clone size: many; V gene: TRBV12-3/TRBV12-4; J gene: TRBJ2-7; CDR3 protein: ASSQGAAYEQY
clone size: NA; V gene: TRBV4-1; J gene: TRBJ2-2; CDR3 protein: ASSHGSYRVNTGELF
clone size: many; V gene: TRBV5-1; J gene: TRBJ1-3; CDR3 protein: ASSSGQGNTIY
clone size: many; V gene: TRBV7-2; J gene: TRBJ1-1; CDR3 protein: ASSLTVTEAF
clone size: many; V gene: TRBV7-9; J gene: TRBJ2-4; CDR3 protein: ASSLGSGGPKNIQY
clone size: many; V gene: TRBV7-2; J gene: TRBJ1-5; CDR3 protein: ASSPTTNQPQH
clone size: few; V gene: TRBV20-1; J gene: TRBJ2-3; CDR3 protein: SARDRLAATDTQY